This entry lists 25 T cell receptor beta chains sequenced from one sample in a study of molecular identifiers for immune sequencing clone quantification listed by TCRdb under 2018. Library method: PCR. The sequencer listed for this sample is NextSeq 500. In TCRdb, the public reads were trimmed at Q25 with fastp and aligned with MiXCR, with productive beta chains retained. Identical CDR3 proteins give one entry, which carries the most common genes and DNA. This sample gives more than 450,000 distinct CDR3 sequences in total; around 23% of them show up just once. The ten largest clonotypes hold around 0.8% of the sample. The sequenced sample was naive CD8+ T cells from blood, with Jurkat cell RNA spiked in. The cell subset or site label on this specimen signifies: FACS-sorted CD8+CD4-CCR7+CD45RA+ naive T cells. All receptors come from a human donor in good health. Some libraries in this study had Jurkat cell RNA spiked in.

Details on this clonotype: This clone may be a read error of a much larger clone one base away. J is TRBJ1-1 and V is TRBV28, with D unclear. CDR3 length: 12 residues. Trimming left V 5 bases short and J 8 bases short, with 12 bases between. CDR1 and CDR2 (germline): MDHEN, SYDVKM. The CDR3 here is CASSHSQQEAFF. The CDR3 nucleotides read TGTGCCAGCAGTCACTCCCAGCAAGAAGCTTTCTTT.

There are many counts of this clonotype. The J gene is TRBJ2-7, the V gene TRBV14; TRBD2 is a possible D gene (6 bases). Germline CDR1 and CDR2: SGHDN and FVKESK. The CDR3 has 15 residues. With 4 bases removed from V and 0 bases from J, the gap between germline ends came to 13 bases. DNA for the CDR3: TGTGCCAGCAGCCCGATCCGGGGGAGCTCCTACGAGCAGTACTTC. Encoded protein: CASSPIRGSSYEQYF.

The chain couples TRBV19 to TRBJ2-7, with D perhaps TRBD1 or TRBD2 (5 bases each). V was pared by 9 bases and J by 7 bases, with 13 bases between. This CDR3 has 11 amino acids. Germline lookup yields CDR1 LNHDA and CDR2 SQIVND (reference sequence). The CDR3 protein is CASQGPFEQYF. For the CDR3, the DNA is TGTGCCAGCCAGGGACCTTTTGAGCAGTACTTC.

The chain couples TRBV18 to TRBJ2-7; 9 bases agree with TRBD1. The CDR3 runs to 17 residues. Looked up from germline, CDR1 is KGHSH and CDR2 is LQKENI. V lost 4 bases and J lost 0; bases outside the gene matches: 10. CDR3 DNA sequence: TGTGCCAGCTCACTACTTACAGGGGGCGCGAACTCCTACGAGCAGTACTTC. This sequence encodes CASSLLTGGANSYEQYF.

This clonotype was picked up many times. This chain connects TRBV4-3 to TRBJ2-3; 8 bases are a match to TRBD2. V lost 1 base, J lost 2 bases, and 8 bases stayed unmatched. This CDR3 has 17 amino acids. Germline V gene sequence: CDR1 LGHNA, CDR2 YSLEER. The chain's CDR3 is CASSQGRAGAPTDTQYF. Here the CDR3 DNA reads TGCGCCAGCAGCCAAGGGAGAGCGGGGGCCCCCACAGATACGCAGTATTTT.

This clonotype was recorded many times. The chain carries TRBV11-2 and TRBJ2-3; possible D gene TRBD2, 5 bases. Per germline, CDR1 SGHAT and CDR2 FQNNGV. The V end lost 5 bases, the J end lost 1 base, and 13 bases lay between the germline ends. The CDR3 consists of 15 residues. The CDR3, as DNA: TGTGCCAGCAGCCCACCGGGAATCGGCACAGATACGCAGTATTTT. Protein sequence: CASSPPGIGTDTQYF.

This clonotype was recorded many times. The CDR3 region has the DNA TGCGCCAGCAGCCAAGCTAGCCAGGGCGCAGATACGCAGTATTTT. It encodes CASSQASQGADTQYF. This sequence joins TRBV4-1 and TRBJ2-3; D assignment may be TRBD1 or TRBD2 (5 bases each). V was clipped by 1 base and J by 4 bases, with 12 bases between them. This CDR3 is 15 amino acids long. Germline CDR1 is MGHRA and CDR2 is YSYEKL.

This clonotype was seen a few times. DNA of the CDR3: TGTGCCAGCAGCCCACACAGGGGAGGCGAGCAGTACTTC. Encoded protein: CASSPHRGGEQYF. The V and J genes are TRBV7-2 and TRBJ2-7; tentatively, D is TRBD1 (7 bases). CDR1 is SGHTA, CDR2 FQGNSA, per germline. The ends were cut back, 5 bases at V and 6 bases at J, with 14 bases in the middle. The CDR3 totals 13 residues.

This clonotype turned up a few times. The rearrangement joins TRBV28 to TRBJ2-7; TRBD1 might be the D (5 bases). Trimming removed 6 bases at V and 4 bases at J, with 31 bases between. Germline assignment: CDR1 MDHEN and CDR2 SYDVKM. The CDR3 runs to 19 residues. The CDR3 DNA sequence: TGTGCCAGCAGAACCTCGGCAGTTGGACACCACGTTGGGATTTACGAGCAGTACTTC. It is translated as CASRTSAVGHHVGIYEQYF.

V usage is TRBV13 and J usage is TRBJ1-3; D gene ambiguous. The V end lost 5 bases, the J end lost 0 bases, and 11 bases lay between the germline ends. Germline V gene sequence: CDR1 PRHDT, CDR2 FYEKMQ (reference sequence). This CDR3 has 15 amino acids. CDR3 sequence reads: CASSPGRHSGNTIYF. CDR3 in DNA: TGTGCCAGCAGCCCCGGGCGCCACTCTGGAAACACCATATATTTT. Full variable domain (rest looked up from reference TRBV13 and TRBJ1-3): AAGVIQSPRHLIKEKRETATLKCYPIPRHDTVYWYQQGPGQDPQFLISFYEKMQSDKGSIPDRFSAQQFSDYHSELNMSSLELGDSALYFCASSPGRHSGNTIYFGEGSWLTVV.

This clonotype was seen a handful of times. This sequence joins TRBV5-4 and TRBJ2-7; D not certain. Per the germline V gene, CDR1 is SGHNT and CDR2 is YYREEE (reference sequence). The CDR3 runs to 15 residues. V lost 0 bases and J 6 bases, leaving 16 bases between the germline ends. This CDR3 is CASSLAHGPRAEQYF. DNA for the CDR3: TGTGCCAGCAGCTTGGCCCACGGACCTCGCGCCGAGCAGTACTTC.

Details on this clonotype: This sequence may be a read error, since a much larger clone differs from it by one base. The J gene is TRBJ1-5, the V gene TRBV2; tentatively, D is TRBD1 (5 bases). The CDR3 has 14 amino acids. In germline, CDR1 is SNHLY, CDR2 FYNNEI. Trimming removed 3 bases from V and 7 bases from J, with 13 bases in between. In DNA, the CDR3 is TGTGCCAGCAGTGACTGGACAAGGGACCAGCCCCAGCATTTT. Residues: CASSDWTRDQPQHF.

With respect to this clonotype: Being one base from a much bigger clone, this may be a read error. This chain joins TRBV6-6 and TRBJ2-3, with D perhaps TRBD2 (6 bases). The germline gives CDR1 MNHNY, CDR2 SVGAGI (reference sequence). The CDR3 length is 16 residues. The CDR3 reads CASIPDGGRVTDTQCF. The CDR3 DNA reads TGTGCCAGCATACCGGACGGGGGACGGGTCACAGATACGCAGTGTTTT.

Concerning this clonotype: An end of the junction does not agree with germline; a read error may underlie this. The genes are TRBV24-1 and TRBJ2-5, with a tentative D call TRBD2 (6 bases). Germline V gene lookup returns CDR1 KGHDR and CDR2 SFDVKD. The CDR3 consists of 15 residues. CDR3 sequence reads: CATGTLAVNQEPQYF. CDR3 in DNA: TGTGCCACCGGGACGTTAGCGGTAAACCAAGAGCCCCAGTACTTC.

Regarding this clonotype: It may be a read error: a sequence one base away is much more abundant. The gene calls are TRBV6-2 or TRBV6-3 and TRBJ1-1; 8 nucleotides align to TRBD1. The CDR3 runs 15 residues. CDR1 is MNHEY, CDR2 SVGEGT, per germline. The CDR3 bases are TGTGCCAGCAGAAACAGGGGGAACGTGAACACTGCAGCTTTCTTT. Translated, it gives CASRNRGNVNTAAFF.

In its sample, this clonotype was seen many times. This sequence joins TRBV7-9 and TRBJ2-7; D is ambiguous. Trimming removed 3 bases from V and 5 bases from J, with 8 bases in between. This CDR3 comprises 12 residues. Germline V lookup: CDR1 SEHNR, CDR2 FQNEAQ (reference sequence). The CDR3 bases are TGTGCCAGCAGCTTGGGTGTCGACGAGCAGTACTTC. Translated, it gives CASSLGVDEQYF.

There are a few counts of this clonotype. The chain employs TRBV27 and TRBJ2-5; TRBD2 matches 10 bases. The germline CDR1 and CDR2 sequences are MNHEY and SMNVEV (reference sequence). The length of the CDR3 is 16 residues. With V trimmed by 2 bases and J by 9 bases, 12 bases remained unmatched. The CDR3 reads CASSLLPGTSDGPQYF. The CDR3 nucleotides are TGTGCCAGCAGTTTACTCCCCGGGACTAGCGACGGTCCCCAGTACTTC.

Concerning this clonotype: This may arise from a read error, as a much more abundant clone is one base away. This likely comes from a read error, as the CDR3 has no conserved phenylalanine or tryptophan at its end. The chain couples TRBV4-2 to TRBJ2-7; D unclear. Germline lookup yields CDR1 LGHNA and CDR2 YNFKEQ. This CDR3 comprises 13 residues. The germline V and J ends were trimmed by 3 bases and 3 bases, with 9 bases remaining between them. The CDR3, as DNA: TGTGCCAGCAGCCATAACAGAGACTACGAGCAGTACCTC. Its translation is CASSHNRDYEQYL.

Concerning this clonotype itself: A much larger clonotype is one base distant, so this may be a read error. The V gene is TRBV5-1, the J gene TRBJ2-7, with D uncertain. V lost 4 bases, J lost 2 bases, and 16 bases lay in between. This CDR3 is built from 15 residues. CDR1 and CDR2 (germline): SGHRS, YFSETQ. Written as DNA, the CDR3 is TGCGCCAGCAGCCCACAACCGGACGGTACCTACGAGCAGTACTTC. Its translation: CASSPQPDGTYEQYF. The variable domain in full, completed from reference TRBV5-1 and TRBJ2-7, reads KAGVTQTPRYLIKTRGQQVTLSCSPISGHRSVSWYQQTPGQGLQFLFEYFSETQRNKGNFPGRFSGRQFSNSRSEMNVSTLELGDSALYLCASSPQPDGTYEQYFGPGTRLTVT.

This clonotype was seen ten or more times. The chain couples TRBV27 to TRBJ1-1, with 7 nucleotides matching TRBD1. V lost 6 bases and J lost 8; bases outside the gene matches: 6. There are 12 residues in the CDR3. From germline, CDR1 is MNHEY and CDR2 SMNVEV (reference sequence). CDR3: CASRDGTAEAFF. The DNA for the CDR3 is TGTGCCAGCAGGGACGGGACAGCCGAAGCTTTCTTT.

Notes on this clonotype: This clone may be a read error of a much larger clone one base away. This chain joins TRBV24-1 and TRBJ2-1; D unclear. The CDR3 runs 12 residues. Germline V lookup: CDR1 KGHDR, CDR2 SFDVKD. The CDR3 nucleotides read TGTTCCACCAGTGATTTTAGTAATGAGCAGTTCTTC. Its protein product is CSTSDFSNEQFF.

In regard to this clonotype: A read error may explain this, as a much larger clone is one base away. V gene TRBV30 combines with J gene TRBJ2-4; possibly TRBD2 for D (6 bases). The CDR3 loop spans 14 amino acids. The V gene's germline CDR1 is GTSNPN and CDR2 SVGIG (reference sequence). V lost 2 bases to trimming and J lost 7 bases, with 15 bases between them. This CDR3 reads CAWSTGTGVNIQYF. CDR3 DNA: TGTGCCTGGAGTACGGGTACGGGGGTGAACATTCAGTACTTC.

This clonotype was seen at least ten times. This chain joins TRBV21-1 and TRBJ1-6; the table's D call TRBD1 went unverified against the DNA. TRBV21-1 has pseudogene status. This CDR3 has 16 amino acids. The CDR3 protein is CASSKVGDRGRSPLHF. CDR3 nucleotide sequence: TGTGCCAGCAGCAAAGTTGGGGACAGGGGAAGGTCACCCCTCCACTTT.

The chain couples TRBV7-8 to TRBJ1-5; D is possibly TRBD1 (5 bases). Per the germline V gene, CDR1 is SGHVS and CDR2 is FQNEAQ. The CDR3 spans 17 residues. V was cut by 5 bases and J by 8 bases, with 25 bases left in between. The CDR3 DNA follows: TGTGCCAGCAGCCAGGGTATCGTCACAGGCTTGGGTGAGCCCCAGCATTTT. Translating gives CASSQGIVTGLGEPQHF.

This clonotype was seen repeatedly, ten times or more. The CDR3 region has the DNA TGTGCCTGGAGCATGCGACAGATCAATGAAAAACTGTTTTTT. Translation gives CAWSMRQINEKLFF. V gene TRBV30 combines with J gene TRBJ1-4, with a weak D call TRBD1 (5 bases). Deletions cut 3 bases from V and 5 bases from J, with 13 bases between. The CDR3 has 14 residues. Germline V gene lookup returns CDR1 GTSNPN and CDR2 SVGIG (reference sequence).